In its sample, the clone carrying this TCR beta chain was seen many times. Its antigen is currently unknown. This sample was taken from a study of regulatory T cells in long-lasting Graves disease. The TCR beta library used iRepertoire HTBI primers with Arm-PCR amplification of CDR3. One entry per CDR3 protein results from TCRdb running MiXCR on the multiplex PCR reads. This table has hundreds of thousands of distinct CDR3 sequences, about 15% appearing once. The germline CDR1 and CDR2 sequences are MDHEN and SYDVKM. The CDR3 is 15 amino acids. Trimming removed 2 bases from V and 1 base from J, with 11 bases in between. As for time point: newly diagnosed GD, antithyroid drugs for less than 3 months. From RNA extracted from PBMCs, the TCR library was made. The patient group derived from an endocrinology department in Xi'an, China. Study-level results: Persistent disease showed a preference for TRBV28, TRBJ1-2 and TRBJ2-5.

This same sample was also taken into another study, of T cells in Graves' hyperthyroidism and ophthalmopathy. As that study records: With a duration under 2 months, the hyperthyroidism was newly diagnosed in patients aged 18 to 65. HTBI primers were used for first-round RT-PCR of the TCR CDR3.

The gene calls are TRBV28 and TRBJ1-1; D call uncertain. This specimen was peripheral blood mononuclear cells (PBMCs), taken at new diagnosis, from a patient treated with antithyroid drugs. The receptor's source is a woman aged 25 to 45 with Graves disease. CDR3 residues: CASSLARAKNTEAFF. Here the CDR3 DNA reads TGTGCCAGCAGTTTAGCTCGGGCAAAGAACACTGAAGCTTTCTTT.